The sequence of this T cell receptor (beta chain) was determined in a study of T cells in tuberculosis. Study conclusions and caveats: The TCR-beta difference was not significant; alpha differences partly reflected length. Cases with active tuberculosis were adults, while controls were adolescents.

Sequencing used immunoSEQ multiplex PCR; TCRdb keeps in-frame clones, though not all of them. The sample has 30,000 to 45,000 clones, 90% to 95% seen once. This CDR3 has 16 residues. Germline loops: CDR1 SEHNR, CDR2 FQNEAQ (reference sequence). V was trimmed by 0 bases and J by 8 bases, leaving 17 bases between them. As regards this clone: No antigen is known for it.

Each clinical donor contributed on average roughly 100,000 T cells from unsorted cryopreserved PBMC. The chain carries TRBV7-9 and TRBJ2-1, with no clear D. The TCR comes from a donor between 5 and 29 years old with latent tuberculosis or without tuberculosis infection. Some clones in this sample may be carry-over from other donors' samples. The sample was PBMCs. The chain's CDR3 is CASSLAARTMGDEQFF. In DNA form, the CDR3 reads TGTGCCAGCAGCTTAGCAGCCCGAACAATGGGCGATGAGCAGTTCTTC.